The rows below give T cell receptor beta chains drawn from one sample of a study of human T cells and chemical hapten exposure. TCRdb analysed the RACE reads with MiXCR anew, one entry per CDR3 protein. The sample lists 100,000 or so distinct CDR3 sequences; approximately 9.9% were seen once. Sequenced here: whole blood, sampled in connection with sensitization to the hapten diphenylcyclopropenone (DPC). The source is a woman aged 40 to 50 with alopecia areata. Some clones in this sample may be carry-over from other donors' samples. Each CDR3 is given with its conserved first and last residue. The order of the fields is CDR3 protein, CDR3 DNA, clone size, V gene, D gene, CDR3 length, J gene. The D gene is left open where the match is weak. Clone size is shown for a subset of rows, as once, few, many or a class of expanded clone.

CDR3 protein: CASSQRQGSYGYTF; CDR3 DNA: TGTGCCAGCAGCCAAAGACAGGGTTCCTATGGCTACACCTTC; clone size: many; V gene: TRBV3-1; D gene: TRBD1; CDR3 length: 14; J gene: TRBJ1-2
CDR3 protein: CASSLGGTGGGGANVLTF; CDR3 DNA: TGTGCCAGCAGCTTAGGAGGGACAGGGGGCGGTGGGGCCAACGTCCTGACTTTC; clone size: many; V gene: TRBV7-2; D gene: TRBD1; CDR3 length: 18; J gene: TRBJ2-6
CDR3 protein: CASRGRSSNQPQHF; CDR3 DNA: TGTGCCAGCAGGGGGCGGAGTAGCAATCAGCCCCAGCATTTT; clone size: many; V gene: TRBV2; D gene: -; CDR3 length: 14; J gene: TRBJ1-5
CDR3 protein: CASSPVQGPDTQYF; CDR3 DNA: TGTGCCAGCTCACCAGTCCAAGGCCCAGATACGCAGTATTTT; clone size: once; V gene: TRBV18; D gene: -; CDR3 length: 14; J gene: TRBJ2-3
CDR3 protein: CASSSNAARTGPFF; CDR3 DNA: TGTGCCAGCAGTTCCAACGCAGCCAGGACAGGGCCGTTCTTC; clone size: few; V gene: TRBV6-1; D gene: TRBD1; CDR3 length: 14; J gene: TRBJ2-1
CDR3 protein: CSARGARNQPQHF; CDR3 DNA: TGCAGTGCTAGAGGGGCCCGCAATCAGCCCCAGCATTTT; clone size: -; V gene: TRBV20-1; D gene: -; CDR3 length: 13; J gene: TRBJ1-5
CDR3 protein: CASTAGNSNQPQHF; CDR3 DNA: TGTGCCAGTACAGCAGGGAATAGCAATCAGCCCCAGCATTTT; clone size: -; V gene: TRBV19; D gene: -; CDR3 length: 14; J gene: TRBJ1-5
CDR3 protein: CASSRSGENIQYF; CDR3 DNA: TGTGCCAGCTCCAGGTCTGGGGAAAACATTCAGTACTTC; clone size: -; V gene: TRBV6-2/TRBV6-3; D gene: -; CDR3 length: 13; J gene: TRBJ2-4
CDR3 protein: CASSFMRAQETQYF; CDR3 DNA: TGTGCCAGCAGTTTTATGAGGGCCCAAGAGACCCAGTACTTC; clone size: -; V gene: TRBV28; D gene: -; CDR3 length: 14; J gene: TRBJ2-5
CDR3 protein: CSARGPRDRGETQYF; CDR3 DNA: TGCAGTGCTAGGGGGCCGCGGGACAGGGGCGAGACCCAGTACTTC; clone size: few; V gene: TRBV20-1; D gene: TRBD1; CDR3 length: 15; J gene: TRBJ2-5
CDR3 protein: CASSWQGRDTQYF; CDR3 DNA: TGTGCCAGTAGTTGGCAGGGACGAGATACGCAGTATTTT; clone size: few; V gene: TRBV19; D gene: -; CDR3 length: 13; J gene: TRBJ2-3
CDR3 protein: CASSRWTQVANTGELFF; CDR3 DNA: TGTGCCAGCAGCCGCTGGACTCAAGTCGCGAACACCGGGGAGCTGTTTTTT; clone size: -; V gene: TRBV3-1; D gene: -; CDR3 length: 17; J gene: TRBJ2-2
CDR3 protein: CASQTANTEAFF; CDR3 DNA: TGTGCCAGCCAGACAGCCAACACTGAAGCTTTCTTT; clone size: many; V gene: TRBV18; D gene: -; CDR3 length: 12; J gene: TRBJ1-1
CDR3 protein: CASSPGTEVGELFF; CDR3 DNA: TGCGCCAGCAGCCCCGGGACGGAGGTCGGGGAGCTGTTTTTT; clone size: many; V gene: TRBV5-1; D gene: -; CDR3 length: 14; J gene: TRBJ2-2
CDR3 protein: CSAHEDSTDTQYF; CDR3 DNA: TGCAGTGCTCACGAAGACAGCACAGATACGCAGTATTTT; clone size: -; V gene: TRBV20-1; D gene: -; CDR3 length: 13; J gene: TRBJ2-3
CDR3 protein: CASSPQGSGAKNIQYF; CDR3 DNA: TGTGCCAGCAGCCCTCAGGGTAGCGGGGCCAAAAACATTCAGTACTTC; clone size: -; V gene: TRBV5-4; D gene: TRBD2; CDR3 length: 16; J gene: TRBJ2-4
CDR3 protein: CASSQDPLAGGWDTQYF; CDR3 DNA: TGCGCCAGCAGCCAAGACCCTCTAGCGGGGGGATGGGATACGCAGTATTTT; clone size: -; V gene: TRBV4-1; D gene: TRBD2; CDR3 length: 17; J gene: TRBJ2-3
CDR3 protein: CASSQREGGDTQYF; CDR3 DNA: TGCGCCAGCAGCCAGCGGGAGGGTGGAGATACGCAGTATTTT; clone size: -; V gene: TRBV4-1; D gene: TRBD2; CDR3 length: 14; J gene: TRBJ2-3
CDR3 protein: CSARALGAFSNQPQHF; CDR3 DNA: TGCAGTGCTAGAGCTCTGGGGGCTTTCTCCAATCAGCCCCAGCATTTT; clone size: few; V gene: TRBV20-1; D gene: -; CDR3 length: 16; J gene: TRBJ1-5
CDR3 protein: CASTGLAGVPETQYF; CDR3 DNA: TGCGCCAGTACGGGACTAGCGGGAGTCCCAGAGACCCAGTACTTC; clone size: -; V gene: TRBV5-1; D gene: TRBD2; CDR3 length: 15; J gene: TRBJ2-5
CDR3 protein: CSARPGPSYEQYF; CDR3 DNA: TGCAGTGCCCGGCCGGGACCTTCCTACGAGCAGTACTTC; clone size: few; V gene: TRBV20-1; D gene: -; CDR3 length: 13; J gene: TRBJ2-7
CDR3 protein: CASTLRTGETGELFF; CDR3 DNA: TGTGCCAGCACCTTAAGGACAGGGGAAACCGGGGAGCTGTTTTTT; clone size: -; V gene: TRBV11-1; D gene: TRBD1; CDR3 length: 15; J gene: TRBJ2-2
CDR3 protein: CASSPRRPGDSGELFF; CDR3 DNA: TGTGCCAGCTCACCAAGGCGCCCAGGGGACTCCGGGGAGCTGTTTTTT; clone size: few; V gene: TRBV18; D gene: -; CDR3 length: 16; J gene: TRBJ2-2
CDR3 protein: CASSQDSHTNTGELFF; CDR3 DNA: TGTGCCAGCAGCCAAGATTCTCACACCAACACCGGGGAGCTGTTTTTT; clone size: many; V gene: TRBV4-2; D gene: -; CDR3 length: 16; J gene: TRBJ2-2
CDR3 protein: CASSSSGAGAEQFF; CDR3 DNA: TGTGCCAGCAGCAGTAGCGGGGCAGGGGCTGAGCAGTTCTTC; clone size: few; V gene: TRBV7-2; D gene: TRBD2; CDR3 length: 14; J gene: TRBJ2-1
CDR3 protein: CASSYYSGNQPQHF; CDR3 DNA: TGTGCCAGCAGTTACTACAGTGGAAATCAGCCCCAGCATTTT; clone size: many; V gene: TRBV6-2/TRBV6-3; D gene: -; CDR3 length: 14; J gene: TRBJ1-5
CDR3 protein: CASTFSGTGAGETQYF; CDR3 DNA: TGTGCCAGCACTTTCTCCGGGACAGGGGCAGGAGAGACCCAGTACTTC; clone size: many; V gene: TRBV7-2; D gene: TRBD1; CDR3 length: 16; J gene: TRBJ2-5
CDR3 protein: CASSEVAAHEAFF; CDR3 DNA: TGTGCCAGCAGTGAGGTCGCGGCCCATGAAGCTTTCTTT; clone size: few; V gene: TRBV6-1; D gene: -; CDR3 length: 13; J gene: TRBJ1-1
CDR3 protein: CASSYSVSRGRGPPYEQYF; CDR3 DNA: TGTGCCAGCAGTTACTCGGTATCGCGAGGACGAGGCCCTCCCTACGAGCAGTACTTC; clone size: many; V gene: TRBV6-6; D gene: -; CDR3 length: 19; J gene: TRBJ2-7
CDR3 protein: CASSYAMGQGMNTEAFF; CDR3 DNA: TGTGCCAGCAGTTACGCCATGGGACAGGGGATGAACACTGAAGCTTTCTTT; clone size: many; V gene: TRBV6-2/TRBV6-3; D gene: TRBD1; CDR3 length: 17; J gene: TRBJ1-1
CDR3 protein: CASSLESWTSDQETQYF; CDR3 DNA: TGTGCCAGCAGCTTGGAGTCGTGGACTAGCGACCAAGAGACCCAGTACTTC; clone size: -; V gene: TRBV5-4; D gene: TRBD2; CDR3 length: 17; J gene: TRBJ2-5
CDR3 protein: CASSLYPGQGGEQYF; CDR3 DNA: TGTGCCAGCAGCCTATACCCGGGGCAGGGGGGCGAGCAGTACTTC; clone size: -; V gene: TRBV11-2; D gene: -; CDR3 length: 15; J gene: TRBJ2-7
CDR3 protein: CASSGDRGRQPQHF; CDR3 DNA: TGTGCCAGCAGCGGGGACAGGGGGCGTCAGCCCCAGCATTTT; clone size: many; V gene: TRBV5-6; D gene: TRBD1; CDR3 length: 14; J gene: TRBJ1-5
CDR3 protein: CSARDGGGSYEKLFF; CDR3 DNA: TGCAGTGCTAGAGATGGTGGGGGCAGCTATGAAAAACTGTTTTTT; clone size: -; V gene: TRBV20-1; D gene: -; CDR3 length: 15; J gene: TRBJ1-4
CDR3 protein: CSARAGYSETQYF; CDR3 DNA: TGCAGTGCTAGAGCGGGATATTCGGAGACCCAGTACTTC; clone size: few; V gene: TRBV20-1; D gene: -; CDR3 length: 13; J gene: TRBJ2-5
CDR3 protein: CAWIPGEGAIYEQYF; CDR3 DNA: TGTGCCTGGATCCCAGGGGAGGGGGCGATCTACGAGCAGTACTTC; clone size: few; V gene: TRBV30; D gene: -; CDR3 length: 15; J gene: TRBJ2-7
CDR3 protein: CASSGGTRGQPQHF; CDR3 DNA: TGTGCCAGCAGCGGGGGGACCAGAGGTCAGCCCCAGCATTTT; clone size: many; V gene: TRBV7-2; D gene: -; CDR3 length: 14; J gene: TRBJ1-5
CDR3 protein: CASSRVQLSYNEQFF; CDR3 DNA: TGTGCCAGCAGCCGGGTCCAGCTCAGCTACAATGAGCAGTTCTTC; clone size: -; V gene: TRBV9; D gene: -; CDR3 length: 15; J gene: TRBJ2-1
CDR3 protein: CASSFQPASGRTTVTQYF; CDR3 DNA: TGTGCCAGCAGTTTCCAACCAGCTAGCGGGAGGACGACTGTTACGCAGTATTTT; clone size: many; V gene: TRBV6-2/TRBV6-3; D gene: TRBD2; CDR3 length: 18; J gene: TRBJ2-3
CDR3 protein: CASSYLPAGLIGTDTQYF; CDR3 DNA: TGTGCCAGCAGTTACCTTCCCGCCGGACTAATAGGGACAGATACGCAGTATTTT; clone size: -; V gene: TRBV6-5; D gene: -; CDR3 length: 18; J gene: TRBJ2-3
CDR3 protein: CASTQGRGGSTDTQYF; CDR3 DNA: TGTGCCAGCACCCAAGGGCGGGGGGGTAGCACAGATACGCAGTATTTT; clone size: -; V gene: TRBV6-1; D gene: TRBD2; CDR3 length: 16; J gene: TRBJ2-3
CDR3 protein: CASSQDHGTGEQYF; CDR3 DNA: TGTGCCAGCAGCCAAGATCATGGGACGGGGGAGCAGTACTTC; clone size: many; V gene: TRBV14; D gene: -; CDR3 length: 14; J gene: TRBJ2-7
CDR3 protein: CASSVALQGAVNGYTF; CDR3 DNA: TGTGCCAGCAGTGTAGCCCTACAGGGGGCTGTAAATGGCTACACCTTC; clone size: -; V gene: TRBV6-1; D gene: TRBD1; CDR3 length: 16; J gene: TRBJ1-2
CDR3 protein: CASSLVGGGGPQETQYF; CDR3 DNA: TGTGCCAGCAGCTTAGTAGGCGGCGGGGGCCCACAAGAGACCCAGTACTTC; clone size: few; V gene: TRBV7-2; D gene: -; CDR3 length: 17; J gene: TRBJ2-5
CDR3 protein: CASRWGERGGKTQYF; CDR3 DNA: TGTGCCAGCAGATGGGGAGAGCGGGGCGGGAAGACCCAGTACTTC; clone size: many; V gene: TRBV27; D gene: TRBD2; CDR3 length: 15; J gene: TRBJ2-5
CDR3 protein: CASSQDWTSGVDTQYF; CDR3 DNA: TGTGCCAGCAGCCAAGATTGGACTAGCGGGGTGGATACGCAGTATTTT; clone size: many; V gene: TRBV4-2; D gene: TRBD2; CDR3 length: 16; J gene: TRBJ2-3
CDR3 protein: CSVYKDRGDYTF; CDR3 DNA: TGCAGCGTTTATAAGGACAGGGGCGACTACACCTTC; clone size: -; V gene: TRBV29-1; D gene: TRBD1; CDR3 length: 12; J gene: TRBJ1-2
CDR3 protein: CSVGFSNQPQHF; CDR3 DNA: TGCAGCGTTGGATTTAGCAATCAGCCCCAGCATTTT; clone size: -; V gene: TRBV29-1; D gene: -; CDR3 length: 12; J gene: TRBJ1-5
CDR3 protein: CASSVGLGGSHDNSPLHF; CDR3 DNA: TGTGCCAGCAGCGTAGGATTGGGCGGGTCTCACGATAATTCACCCCTCCACTTT; clone size: few; V gene: TRBV9; D gene: -; CDR3 length: 18; J gene: TRBJ1-6
CDR3 protein: CASSPRGRGRAYEQFF; CDR3 DNA: TGTGCCAGCAGCCCCCGCGGCAGGGGGAGGGCCTATGAGCAGTTCTTC; clone size: few; V gene: TRBV5-5; D gene: -; CDR3 length: 16; J gene: TRBJ2-1
CDR3 protein: CASSPWTGVASTDTQYF; CDR3 DNA: TGTGCCAGCAGTCCCTGGACAGGGGTGGCTAGCACAGATACGCAGTATTTT; clone size: many; V gene: TRBV12-3/TRBV12-4; D gene: TRBD1; CDR3 length: 17; J gene: TRBJ2-3
CDR3 protein: CASRLAGGDEQYF; CDR3 DNA: TGTGCCAGTAGGCTCGCGGGAGGCGACGAGCAGTACTTC; clone size: -; V gene: TRBV19; D gene: TRBD2; CDR3 length: 13; J gene: TRBJ2-7
CDR3 protein: CASSTGPRMYEQYF; CDR3 DNA: TGTGCCAGCAGTACGGGCCCGAGGATGTACGAGCAGTACTTC; clone size: many; V gene: TRBV6-5; D gene: -; CDR3 length: 14; J gene: TRBJ2-7
CDR3 protein: CSVELAGNYGYTF; CDR3 DNA: TGCAGCGTTGAGCTCGCGGGAAACTATGGCTACACCTTC; clone size: few; V gene: TRBV29-1; D gene: -; CDR3 length: 13; J gene: TRBJ1-2
CDR3 protein: CASSLVGGKNNEQFF; CDR3 DNA: TGTGCCAGCAGCTTAGTAGGAGGAAAGAATAATGAGCAGTTCTTC; clone size: -; V gene: TRBV7-2; D gene: -; CDR3 length: 15; J gene: TRBJ2-1
CDR3 protein: CAWSVRGGTEAFF; CDR3 DNA: TGTGCCTGGAGTGTACGAGGCGGCACTGAAGCTTTCTTT; clone size: -; V gene: TRBV30; D gene: -; CDR3 length: 13; J gene: TRBJ1-1
CDR3 protein: CASSYGAGGTEAFF; CDR3 DNA: TGTGCCAGCAGTTACGGGGCAGGGGGAACTGAAGCTTTCTTT; clone size: few; V gene: TRBV6-5; D gene: TRBD1; CDR3 length: 14; J gene: TRBJ1-1
CDR3 protein: CATSALRTSLFF; CDR3 DNA: TGTGCCACCAGTGCCTTAAGGACTAGTTTGTTCTTC; clone size: -; V gene: TRBV24-1; D gene: TRBD2; CDR3 length: 12; J gene: TRBJ2-1